Below, one TCR beta chain is given with its context. The sample originates from a study of blood T cell repertoires in COVID-19. The overall study: COVID-19 samples from acute and convalescent phases originated in the United States, Italy and Spain. Sources were T cells, B-cell-depleted T cells, or PBMCs; the material itself was cDNA or gDNA.

The CDR3 covers 15 residues. From germline, CDR1 is SGHRS and CDR2 YFSETQ. Deletions cut 4 bases from V and 4 bases from J, with 18 bases between. TCRdb keeps only in-frame clones here, not all; method: immunoSEQ multiplex PCR. The data show 150,000 or so clones, around 80% seen once. This rearrangement joins TRBV5-1 to TRBJ2-7, with D possibly matching TRBD1 (6 bases). The receptor was derived from a woman between 45 and 60 years old in a cohort sampled during active or convalescent COVID-19. Material: peripheral blood. CDR3 in amino acids: CASSPDGTLRYEQYF. In nucleotides, the CDR3 is TGCGCCAGCAGCCCGGACGGGACACTTCGTTACGAGCAGTACTTC.